Listed here are 25 T cell receptor beta chains from one sample, sequenced in a study of blood T cell repertoires in COVID-19. Clones were sequenced by immunoSEQ multiplex PCR, and TCRdb holds only the in-frame ones, with some missing. The sample contains around 250,000 clones, roughly 84% of which appear only once. The sequenced sample consisted of PBMCs or T cells enriched from blood (not recorded which). The source of these receptors is a woman aged 45-65 years who had been exposed to COVID-19.

The chain joins TRBV5-1 to TRBJ2-2, with D maybe TRBD1 (5 bases). The CDR3 consists of 15 residues. Deletions cut 0 bases from V and 3 bases from J, with 9 bases between. CDR1 is SGHRS, CDR2 YFSETQ, per germline. The CDR3 loop is CASSLARVDTGELFF. Written as DNA, the CDR3 is TGCGCCAGCAGCTTGGCCAGGGTCGACACCGGGGAGCTGTTTTTT. The full variable domain, with the rest looked up from reference TRBV5-1 and TRBJ2-2, is KAGVTQTPRYLIKTRGQQVTLSCSPISGHRSVSWYQQTPGQGLQFLFEYFSETQRNKGNFPGRFSGRQFSNSRSEMNVSTLELGDSALYLCASSLARVDTGELFFGEGSRLTVL.

The J gene is TRBJ1-2, the V gene TRBV5-1, with unresolved D. CDR3 length equals 15 residues. Trimming left V 0 bases short and J 0 bases short, with 9 bases between. Per germline, CDR1 SGHRS and CDR2 YFSETQ. CDR3 sequence reads: CASSLDGSTNYGYTF. The DNA of the CDR3 is TGCGCCAGCAGCTTGGATGGCTCCACTAACTATGGCTACACCTTC.

The V call is TRBV28, the J call TRBJ1-2; possible D gene TRBD1, 6 bases. The V end was cut by 3 bases, the J end by 4 bases, with 15 bases between. Germline loops: CDR1 MDHEN, CDR2 SYDVKM. The CDR3 is 15 amino acids. The DNA for the CDR3 is TGTGCCAGCAGTTTGATGGGGGCGCGGAGCTATGGCTACACCTTC. This gives the protein CASSLMGARSYGYTF.

This clone was observed a few times. The chain carries TRBV10-3 and TRBJ1-6, with no clear D. The CDR3 has 13 amino acids. CDR1 ENHRY and CDR2 SYGVKD come from the germline V gene. The V end lost 10 bases, the J end lost 5 bases, and 12 bases lay between the germline ends. CDR3 sequence (DNA): TGTGCCACCCGGACTGATCATAATTCACCCCTCCACTTT. Protein product: CATRTDHNSPLHF.

V and J are TRBV19 and TRBJ2-5; TRBD2 is a possible D gene (7 bases). CDR1 is LNHDA and CDR2 is SQIVND in the germline V gene (reference sequence). Trimming cost V 5 bases and J 5 bases, with 18 bases left between them. The CDR3 is 15 amino acids. DNA of the CDR3: TGTGCCAGTAGTCCCCTTCTGGGGGGGCGGGAGACCCAGTACTTC. Its protein product is CASSPLLGGRETQYF. Full variable domain (missing parts from reference TRBV19 and TRBJ2-5): DGGITQSPKYLFRKEGQNVTLSCEQNLNHDAMYWYRQDPGQGLRLIYYSQIVNDFQKGDIAEGYSVSREKKESFPLTVTSAQKNPTAFYLCASSPLLGGRETQYFGPGTRLLVL.

This chain connects TRBV3-1 (or the pseudogene TRBV3-2) to TRBJ2-3; TRBD2 matches at 13 bases. Losses at the gene ends were 6 bases for V and 4 bases for J; bases not matched to a gene: 7. This CDR3 is 16 amino acids long. The germline gives CDR1 LGHDT, CDR2 YNNKEL (reference sequence). For the CDR3, the DNA is TGTGCCAGCAGGCAGCAGACTAGCGGGGGGCCAGATACGCAGTATTTT. Its translation is CASRQQTSGGPDTQYF.

The V and J genes are TRBV28 and TRBJ2-1; maybe TRBD1 (7 bases). This CDR3 contains 12 residues. V lost 8 bases to trimming and J lost 8 bases, with 13 bases between them. Looked up from germline, CDR1 is MDHEN and CDR2 is SYDVKM. The chain's CDR3 is CASQGGRDEQFF. The CDR3 DNA reads as TGTGCCAGCCAGGGGGGCAGGGATGAGCAGTTCTTC.

The V and J genes are TRBV27 and TRBJ2-2; 7 bases are a match to TRBD1. The V gene end was trimmed by 5 bases and the J gene end by 7 bases; junction bases not matched to a gene: 10. The CDR3 has 15 residues. In germline, CDR1 is MNHEY, CDR2 SMNVEV (reference sequence). The CDR3 region has the DNA TGTGCCAGCAGTCCACTAACAGGGGCGGACGGGGAGCTGTTTTTT. This translates into CASSPLTGADGELFF.

Note on this clone: Compared with germline, one end of the junction differs, possibly owing to a read error. This rearrangement joins TRBV6-2 or TRBV6-3 to TRBJ2-5, with 7 bases identical to TRBD1. Looked up from germline, CDR1 is MNHEY and CDR2 is SVGEGT. The CDR3 has 11 residues. Written as DNA, the CDR3 is TGTGCCAGCAGCCCGGGACAGACTCAGTACTTC. Protein product: CASSPGQTQYF.

As concerns this clone: A read error may account for a junction end that differs from germline. Other DNA sequences in the sample encode the same CDR3. The rearrangement links TRBV5-4 to TRBJ1-2, with 10 positions matching TRBD1. CDR1 and CDR2 (germline): SGHNT, YYREEE (reference sequence). This CDR3 comprises 17 residues. The CDR3 protein is CASSLAPGTGDFYGYTF. The CDR3 nucleotides read TGTGCTAGCAGCTTGGCCCCCGGGACAGGGGACTTCTATGGCTACACCTTC.

The chain uses TRBV10-3 and TRBJ2-3; 9 nucleotides match TRBD2. The germline gives CDR1 ENHRY, CDR2 SYGVKD. The CDR3 spans 11 residues. The J segment lost 6 bases and the V segment lost 10 bases, leaving 2 bases of the junction unmatched. This chain's CDR3 is CASTSGDTQYF. DNA for the CDR3: TGTGCCAGCACTAGCGGGGATACGCAGTATTTT.

The V call is TRBV29-1, the J call TRBJ1-1, with 12 bases that match TRBD1. With V trimmed by 5 bases and J by 2 bases, 12 bases remained unmatched. This CDR3 comprises 17 residues. The germline gives CDR1 SQVTM, CDR2 ANQGSEA. This CDR3 is CSVFGGTGGSFNTEAFF. The CDR3, as DNA: TGCAGCGTTTTCGGGGGGACAGGGGGCTCGTTTAACACTGAAGCTTTCTTT.

The CDR3: CASSVGPGWDSYEQYF. The CDR3 bases are TGTGCCAGCAGCGTAGGCCCAGGGTGGGACTCCTACGAGCAGTACTTC. V gene TRBV9 combines with J gene TRBJ2-7; maybe TRBD1 (5 bases). The CDR3 length is 16 residues. Germline CDR1 is SGDLS and CDR2 is YYNGEE. Trimming cost V 0 bases and J 0 bases, with 13 bases left between them.

The chain has TRBV14 and TRBJ1-3; D gene unclear. Germline CDR1 reads SGHDN; CDR2 reads FVKESK. Trimming removed 1 base from V and 4 bases from J, with 14 bases in between. This CDR3 has 16 amino acids. The CDR3 sequence: CASSQVPPGSGNTIYF. CDR3 DNA sequence: TGTGCCAGCAGCCAAGTACCCCCGGGGTCCGGAAACACCATATATTTT.

The chain couples TRBV6-5 to TRBJ1-1, with 7 nucleotides matching TRBD1. This CDR3 region has 14 residues. Per germline, CDR1 MNHEY and CDR2 SVGAGI. J lost 1 base, V lost 6 bases, and 5 bases had no gene match. CDR3 nucleotides: TGTGCCAGCAGGAAAGGGACAGCGAACACTGAAGCTTTCTTT. Its protein product is CASRKGTANTEAFF.

J is TRBJ2-7 and V is TRBV11-2, with D maybe TRBD1 (6 bases). Germline V gene lookup returns CDR1 SGHAT and CDR2 FQNNGV. This CDR3 is built from 15 residues. V lost 1 base to trimming and J lost 3 bases, with 13 bases between them. As DNA, the CDR3 is TGTGCCAGCAGCTTAGCAGGGGCTCCGGGCTACGAGCAGTACTTC. It codes for CASSLAGAPGYEQYF.

A single count supports this clone. V gene TRBV5-5 combines with J gene TRBJ2-5; 8 bases are shared with TRBD2. The CDR3 contains 16 residues. V shed 3 bases and J 4 bases; nucleotides not matched to a gene: 11. Per germline, CDR1 SGHKS and CDR2 YYEKEE (reference sequence). The CDR3 nucleotides read TGTGCCAGCAGCTCCCCCCAGGGTGCGGGGGGAGAGACCCAGTACTTC. Translation gives CASSSPQGAGGETQYF.

V is TRBV18 and J is TRBJ1-5; 7 positions match TRBD1. Germline-derived CDR1 and CDR2 are KGHSH and LQKENI. Losses at the gene ends were 3 bases for V and 3 bases for J; bases not matched to a gene: 5. The CDR3 spans 15 residues. CDR3 coding DNA: TGTGCCAGCTCACCTCAGGGGGGACTCAATCAGCCCCAGCATTTT. Its protein is CASSPQGGLNQPQHF. Full variable domain (rest looked up from reference TRBV18 and TRBJ1-5): NAGVMQNPRHLVRRRGQEARLRCSPMKGHSHVYWYRQLPEEGLKFMVYLQKENIIDESGMPKERFSAEFPKEGPSILRIQQVVRGDSAAYFCASSPQGGLNQPQHFGDGTRLSIL.

The table lists this clone with a few counts. The chain couples TRBV7-8 to TRBJ1-6; D gene ambiguous. The V gene lost 5 bases and the J gene lost 6 bases, with 17 bases spanning the gap. The CDR3 runs 16 residues. The germline gives CDR1 SGHVS, CDR2 FQNEAQ. The CDR3 spells CASSPDLGRGNSPLHF. CDR3 in DNA: TGTGCCAGCAGCCCCGATCTGGGCCGGGGTAATTCACCCCTCCACTTT.

The chain carries TRBV13 and TRBJ2-1; 9 nucleotides match TRBD2. From germline, CDR1 is PRHDT and CDR2 FYEKMQ (reference sequence). V lost 5 bases, J lost 10 bases, and 6 bases stayed unmatched. This CDR3 has 13 amino acids. The CDR3 nucleotides read TGTGCCAGCAGCCCGCGGGGGGGCCGCGAGCAGTTCTTC. It yields the protein CASSPRGGREQFF.

The chain employs TRBV28 and TRBJ2-2; 8 nucleotides agree with TRBD1. Germline CDR1 MDHEN, CDR2 SYDVKM. The CDR3 spans 15 residues. The J segment lost 4 bases and the V segment lost 6 bases, leaving 7 bases of the junction unmatched. CDR3 bases: TGTGCCAGCAGGACACGGACAGGGACCACCGGGGAGCTGTTTTTT. It yields the protein CASRTRTGTTGELFF.

The sample holds a few counts of this clone. The chain carries TRBV5-1 and TRBJ1-2, with a weak D call TRBD1 (5 bases). Trimming shortened V by 4 bases and J by 7 bases, and 11 bases separated the two germline ends. The length of the CDR3 is 12 residues. CDR1 is SGHRS and CDR2 is YFSETQ in the germline V gene. The CDR3 nucleotides are TGCGCCAGCAGCCCGGGGGGTAGTGGCTACACCTTC. Residues: CASSPGGSGYTF. Full variable domain (remainder filled in from reference TRBV5-1 and TRBJ1-2): KAGVTQTPRYLIKTRGQQVTLSCSPISGHRSVSWYQQTPGQGLQFLFEYFSETQRNKGNFPGRFSGRQFSNSRSEMNVSTLELGDSALYLCASSPGGSGYTFGSGTRLTVV.

The rearrangement uses TRBV11-2 and TRBJ2-2; TRBD1 matches at 12 bases. CDR1 and CDR2 (germline): SGHAT, FQNNGV. This CDR3 region has 19 residues. Losses at the gene ends were 4 bases for V and 5 bases for J; bases not matched to a gene: 14. CDR3 in DNA: TGTGCCAGCAGCTCCCCTACGGGACAGGGGGCAAGGTTTACCGGGGAGCTGTTTTTT. Translating gives CASSSPTGQGARFTGELFF.

This chain joins TRBV2 and TRBJ2-2, with D unclear. CDR3 length equals 13 residues. V dropped 8 bases and J dropped 0 bases, with 7 bases sitting between them. Germline CDR1 SNHLY, CDR2 FYNNEI. The CDR3 here is CASLRANTGELFF. The CDR3 DNA reads as TGTGCCAGCCTTAGAGCGAACACCGGGGAGCTGTTTTTT.

This clone was seen only a few times. The chain recombines TRBV19 with TRBJ1-6; 7 nucleotides line up with TRBD1. CDR3 length equals 13 residues. Trimming at V came to 7 bases and at J to 6 bases, leaving 3 bases not matched to a gene. Germline V CDR1 and CDR2: LNHDA, SQIVND (reference sequence). CDR3 residues: CASKDRVNSPLHF. The DNA for the CDR3 is TGTGCCAGTAAAGACAGGGTTAATTCACCCCTCCACTTT.